This T cell receptor beta chain was sequenced for a study of blood T cells in healthy people across ages. PCR was performed a second time for about 7 to 12 cycles using a sample-barcoded 5' primer and a J-beta primer mix. Each cDNA molecule, via a template-switch adaptor with 12 random nucleotides, was tagged. Using its own MiXCR run on the 5' RACE reads, TCRdb lists one record per CDR3 protein. The table shows about 1,500,000 distinct CDR3 sequences, with about 28% occurring only once. Only a few counts were recorded for this clonotype. This receptor was obtained from a woman in her 30s in good health. The sequenced sample was blood.

CDR3 in amino acids: CASKSLGRRETQYF. The DNA for the CDR3 is TGTGCCAGCAAGTCATTGGGGAGAAGGGAGACCCAGTACTTC. This chain links TRBV2 with TRBJ2-5, with D maybe TRBD2 (5 bases). The CDR3 totals 14 residues. V was pared by 7 bases and J by 5 bases, with 17 bases between. Germline CDR1 is SNHLY and CDR2 is FYNNEI.